Below are 4 T cell receptor beta chains sequenced from a single sample in a study of cytomegalovirus exposure and HLA in healthy donors. 60 Vbeta and 13 Jbeta primers were used in PCR. The repertoire was sequenced with immunoSEQ multiplex PCR; TCRdb's copy has only in-frame clones and lacks some. The sample contains some 270,000 clones, about 90% of which appear only once. Sequences were obtained from PBMCs. All receptors derive from a girl aged 2 to 9 in good health and CMV-seronegative.

The J gene is TRBJ2-1, the V gene TRBV2; the match to TRBD2 covers 8 bases. The trim removed 4 bases at V and 4 bases at J, leaving 0 bases unmatched. Germline assignment: CDR1 SNHLY and CDR2 FYNNEI. CDR3 length: 13 residues. The CDR3 DNA is TGTGCCAGCAGTGGACTAGCGTACAATGAGCAGTTCTTC. Its translation is CASSGLAYNEQFF. Supplemented by reference TRBV2 and TRBJ2-1, the full variable domain reads EPEVTQTPSHQVTQMGQEVILRCVPISNHLYFYWYRQILGQKVEFLVSFYNNEISEKSEIFDDQFSVERPDGSNFTLKIRSTKLEDSAMYFCASSGLAYNEQFFGPGTRLTVL.

V and J are TRBV6-1 and TRBJ1-5, with 7 bases lining up with TRBD1. The CDR3 contains 14 residues. The V segment lost 7 bases and the J segment 5 bases; nucleotides outside the gene matches: 8. The germline V gene encodes CDR1 MNHNS and CDR2 SASEGT. The CDR3 bases are TGTGCCAGCACCAGGACAGGCCCCGATCAGCCCCAGCATTTT. As protein: CASTRTGPDQPQHF.

The chain is built from TRBV5-1 and TRBJ1-1; no firm D call. Germline CDR1 and CDR2: SGHRS and YFSETQ. Between the trimmed V and J ends, which lost 3 bases and 3 bases, there was a span of 18 bases. The CDR3 has 16 residues. This CDR3 reads CASSSQEERLDTEAFF. The CDR3 DNA follows: TGCGCCAGCAGCTCTCAGGAAGAAAGGTTGGACACTGAAGCTTTCTTT.

This chain uses TRBV6-6 with TRBJ2-7; D may be TRBD2 (5 bases). There are 15 residues in the CDR3. Germline CDR1 reads MNHNY; CDR2 reads SVGAGI (reference sequence). V shed 0 bases and J shed 3 bases, with 12 bases lying between them. CDR3 sequence (DNA): TGTGCCAGCAGTTACTCGCAAGGACTCCTCTACGAGCAGTACTTC. Residues: CASSYSQGLLYEQYF.